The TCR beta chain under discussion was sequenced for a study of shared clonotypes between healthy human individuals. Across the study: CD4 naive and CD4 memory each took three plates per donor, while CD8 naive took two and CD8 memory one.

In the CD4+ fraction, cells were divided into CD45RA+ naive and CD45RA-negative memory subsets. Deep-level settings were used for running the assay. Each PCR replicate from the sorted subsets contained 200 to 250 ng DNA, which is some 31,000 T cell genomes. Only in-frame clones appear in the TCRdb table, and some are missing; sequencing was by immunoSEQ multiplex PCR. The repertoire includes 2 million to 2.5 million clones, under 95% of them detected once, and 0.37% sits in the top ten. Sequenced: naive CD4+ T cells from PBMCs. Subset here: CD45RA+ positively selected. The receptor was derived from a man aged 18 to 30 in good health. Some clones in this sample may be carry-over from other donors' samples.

CDR3 sequence: CASSSGTAGEAFF. CDR3 nucleotides: TGTGCCAGCAGCTCTGGGACAGCGGGTGAAGCTTTCTTT. This rearrangement joins TRBV11-2 to TRBJ1-1, with 7 positions matching TRBD1. Germline CDR1 and CDR2: SGHAT and FQNNGV. After removal of 4 bases from V and 7 bases from J, the junction contained 6 bases not matched to a gene. The CDR3 is made up of 13 amino acids.